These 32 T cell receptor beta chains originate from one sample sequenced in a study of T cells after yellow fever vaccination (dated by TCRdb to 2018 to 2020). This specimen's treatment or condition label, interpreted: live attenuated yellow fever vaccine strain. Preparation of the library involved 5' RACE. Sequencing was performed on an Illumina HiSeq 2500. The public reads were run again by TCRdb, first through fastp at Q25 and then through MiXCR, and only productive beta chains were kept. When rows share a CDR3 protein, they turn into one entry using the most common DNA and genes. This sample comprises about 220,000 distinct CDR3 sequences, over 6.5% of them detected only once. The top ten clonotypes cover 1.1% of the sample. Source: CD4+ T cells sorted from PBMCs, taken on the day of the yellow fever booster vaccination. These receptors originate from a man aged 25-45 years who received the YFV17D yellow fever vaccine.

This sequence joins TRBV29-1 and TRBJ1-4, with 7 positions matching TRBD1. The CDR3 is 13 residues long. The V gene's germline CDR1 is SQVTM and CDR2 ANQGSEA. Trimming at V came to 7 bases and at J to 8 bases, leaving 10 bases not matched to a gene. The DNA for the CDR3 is TGCAGCGCTACTACAGGGGTCGGGGAAAAACTGTTTTTT. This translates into CSATTGVGEKLFF.

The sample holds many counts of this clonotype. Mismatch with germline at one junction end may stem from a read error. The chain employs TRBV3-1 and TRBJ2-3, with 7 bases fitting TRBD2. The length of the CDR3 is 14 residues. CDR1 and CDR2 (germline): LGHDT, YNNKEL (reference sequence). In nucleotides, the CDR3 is TGTGCCAGCAGCCAAGGTGCCGCGGCTAGCGGAAATATTTTT. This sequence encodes CASSQGAAASGNIF.

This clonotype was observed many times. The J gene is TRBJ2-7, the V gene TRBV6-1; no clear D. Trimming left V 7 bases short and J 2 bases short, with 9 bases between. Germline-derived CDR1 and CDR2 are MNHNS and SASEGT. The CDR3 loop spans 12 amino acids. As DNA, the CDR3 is TGTGCCAGCACCCGCGGAGCCTACGAGCAGTACTTC. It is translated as CASTRGAYEQYF.

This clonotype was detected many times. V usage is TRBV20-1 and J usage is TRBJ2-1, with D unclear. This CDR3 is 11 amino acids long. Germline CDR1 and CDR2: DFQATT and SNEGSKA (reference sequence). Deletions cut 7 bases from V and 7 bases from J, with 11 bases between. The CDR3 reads CSVLDVNEQFF. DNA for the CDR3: TGCAGTGTCCTCGATGTGAATGAGCAGTTCTTC.

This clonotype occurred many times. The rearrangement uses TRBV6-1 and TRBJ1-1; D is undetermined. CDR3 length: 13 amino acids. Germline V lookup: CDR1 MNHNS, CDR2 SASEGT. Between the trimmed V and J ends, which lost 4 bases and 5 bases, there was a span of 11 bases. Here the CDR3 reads CASSAQQRTEAFF. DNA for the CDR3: TGTGCCAGCAGTGCGCAACAGAGGACTGAAGCTTTCTTT.

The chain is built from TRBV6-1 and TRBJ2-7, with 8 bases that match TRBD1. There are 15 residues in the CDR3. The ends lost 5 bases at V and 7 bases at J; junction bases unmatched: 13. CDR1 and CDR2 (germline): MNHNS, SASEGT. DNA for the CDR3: TGTGCCAGCAGTAAAACCTTAGGACAGGGCGGAGAGCAGTACTTC. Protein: CASSKTLGQGGEQYF.

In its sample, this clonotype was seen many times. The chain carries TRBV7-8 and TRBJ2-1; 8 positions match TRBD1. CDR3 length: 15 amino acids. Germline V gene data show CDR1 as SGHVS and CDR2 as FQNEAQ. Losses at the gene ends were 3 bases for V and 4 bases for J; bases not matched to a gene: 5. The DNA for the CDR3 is TGTGCCAGCAGCTTTCAGGGGGCCCCTTACAATGAGCAGTTCTTC. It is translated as CASSFQGAPYNEQFF.

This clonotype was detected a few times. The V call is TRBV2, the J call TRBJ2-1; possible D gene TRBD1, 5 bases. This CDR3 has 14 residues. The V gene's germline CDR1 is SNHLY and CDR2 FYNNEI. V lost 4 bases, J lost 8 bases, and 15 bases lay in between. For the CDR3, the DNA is TGTGCCAGCAGTGCTGGGTGGACATTAGATGAGCAGTTCTTC. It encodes CASSAGWTLDEQFF. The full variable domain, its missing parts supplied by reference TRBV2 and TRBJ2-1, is EPEVTQTPSHQVTQMGQEVILRCVPISNHLYFYWYRQILGQKVEFLVSFYNNEISEKSEIFDDQFSVERPDGSNFTLKIRSTKLEDSAMYFCASSAGWTLDEQFFGPGTRLTVL.

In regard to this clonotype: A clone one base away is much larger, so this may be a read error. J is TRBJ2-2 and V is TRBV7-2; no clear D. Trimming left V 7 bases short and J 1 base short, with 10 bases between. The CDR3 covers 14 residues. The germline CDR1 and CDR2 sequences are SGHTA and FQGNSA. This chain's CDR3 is CASNPVGNTGELFF. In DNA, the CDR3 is TGTGCCAGCAACCCTGTAGGGAACACCGGGGAGCTGTTTTTT.

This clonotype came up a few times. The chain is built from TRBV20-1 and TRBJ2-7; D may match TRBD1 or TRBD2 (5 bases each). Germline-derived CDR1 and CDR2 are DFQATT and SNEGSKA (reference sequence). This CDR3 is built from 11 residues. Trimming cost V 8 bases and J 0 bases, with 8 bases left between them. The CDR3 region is CSTRGSYEQYF. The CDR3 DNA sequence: TGCAGTACGAGGGGCTCCTACGAGCAGTACTTC.

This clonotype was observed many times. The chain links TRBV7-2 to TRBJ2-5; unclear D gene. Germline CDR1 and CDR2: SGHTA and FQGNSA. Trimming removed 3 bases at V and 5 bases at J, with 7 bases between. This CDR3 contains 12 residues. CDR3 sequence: CASSLTRETQYF. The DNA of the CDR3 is TGTGCCAGCAGCTTGACCCGGGAGACCCAGTACTTC.

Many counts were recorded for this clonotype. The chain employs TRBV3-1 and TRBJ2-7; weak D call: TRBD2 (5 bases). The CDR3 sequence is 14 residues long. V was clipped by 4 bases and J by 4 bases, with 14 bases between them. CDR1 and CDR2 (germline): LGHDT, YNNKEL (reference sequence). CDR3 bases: TGTGCCAGCAGCCCAGGCGGGCTGGGGTACGAGCAGTACTTC. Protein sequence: CASSPGGLGYEQYF.

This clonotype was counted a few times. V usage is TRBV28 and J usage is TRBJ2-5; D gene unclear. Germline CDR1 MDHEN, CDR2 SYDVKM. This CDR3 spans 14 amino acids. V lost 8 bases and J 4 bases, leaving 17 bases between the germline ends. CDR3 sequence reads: CASAKGSKGETQYF. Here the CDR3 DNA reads TGTGCCAGCGCAAAGGGTTCGAAGGGAGAGACCCAGTACTTC.

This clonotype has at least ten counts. DNA of the CDR3: TGCGCCAGCAGGGGACTAGCGGGAGGGATTGAGCAGTTCTTC. This gives the protein CASRGLAGGIEQFF. V is TRBV5-1 and J is TRBJ2-1, with 16 bases lining up with TRBD2. Germline CDR1 SGHRS, CDR2 YFSETQ. The V segment lost 5 bases and the J segment 9 bases; nucleotides outside the gene matches: 2. The CDR3 is 14 residues long.

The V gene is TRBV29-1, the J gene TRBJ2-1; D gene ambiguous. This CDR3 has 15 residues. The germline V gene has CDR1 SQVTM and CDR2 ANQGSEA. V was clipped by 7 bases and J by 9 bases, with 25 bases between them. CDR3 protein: CSAAWPPQTDSEQFF. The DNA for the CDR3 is TGCAGCGCTGCCTGGCCCCCACAAACTGATTCTGAGCAGTTCTTC.

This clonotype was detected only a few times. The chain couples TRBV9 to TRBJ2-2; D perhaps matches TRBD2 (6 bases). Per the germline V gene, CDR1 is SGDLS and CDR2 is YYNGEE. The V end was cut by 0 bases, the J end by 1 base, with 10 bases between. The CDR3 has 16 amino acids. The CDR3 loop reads CASSVGRLVNTGELFF. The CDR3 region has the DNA TGTGCCAGCAGCGTAGGAAGACTAGTGAACACCGGGGAGCTGTTTTTT. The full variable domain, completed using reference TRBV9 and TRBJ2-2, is DSGVTQTPKHLITATGQRVTLRCSPRSGDLSVYWYQQSLDQGLQFLIQYYNGEERAKGNILERFSAQQFPDLHSELNLSSLELGDSALYFCASSVGRLVNTGELFFGEGSRLTVL.

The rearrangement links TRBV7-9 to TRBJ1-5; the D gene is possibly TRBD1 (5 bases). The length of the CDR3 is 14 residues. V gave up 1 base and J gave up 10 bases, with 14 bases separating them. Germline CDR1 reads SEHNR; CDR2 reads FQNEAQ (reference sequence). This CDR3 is CASSLVGQNSPQHF. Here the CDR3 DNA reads TGTGCCAGCAGCTTAGTAGGACAAAACTCACCCCAGCATTTT. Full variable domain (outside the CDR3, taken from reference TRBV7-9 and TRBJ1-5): DTGVSQNPRHKITKRGQNVTFRCDPISEHNRLYWYRQTLGQGPEFLTYFQNEAQLEKSRLLSDRFSAERPKGSFSTLEIQRTEQGDSAMYLCASSLVGQNSPQHFGDGTRLSIL.

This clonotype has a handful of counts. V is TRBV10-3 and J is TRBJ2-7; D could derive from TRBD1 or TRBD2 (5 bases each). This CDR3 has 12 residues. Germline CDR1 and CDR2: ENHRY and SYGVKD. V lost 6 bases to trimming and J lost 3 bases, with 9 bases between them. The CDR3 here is CAISGTDYEQYF. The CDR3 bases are TGTGCCATCAGCGGGACGGACTACGAGCAGTACTTC.

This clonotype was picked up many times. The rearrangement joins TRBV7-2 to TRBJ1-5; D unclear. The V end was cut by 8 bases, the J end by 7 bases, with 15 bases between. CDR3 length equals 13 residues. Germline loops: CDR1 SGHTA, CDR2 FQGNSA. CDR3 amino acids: CASGLDRRQPQHF. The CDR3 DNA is TGTGCCAGCGGCCTGGACCGCAGGCAGCCCCAGCATTTT.

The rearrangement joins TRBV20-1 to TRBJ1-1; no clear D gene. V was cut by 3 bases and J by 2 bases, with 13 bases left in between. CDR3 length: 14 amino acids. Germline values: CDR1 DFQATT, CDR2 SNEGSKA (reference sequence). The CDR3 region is CSASRQVLNTEAFF. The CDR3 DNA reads TGCAGTGCTAGTAGGCAGGTACTAAACACTGAAGCTTTCTTT.

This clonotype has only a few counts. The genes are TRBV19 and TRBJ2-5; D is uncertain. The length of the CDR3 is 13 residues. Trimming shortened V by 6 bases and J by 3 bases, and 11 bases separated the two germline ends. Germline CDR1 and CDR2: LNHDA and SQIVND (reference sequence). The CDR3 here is CASRRTPEETQYF. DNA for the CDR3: TGTGCCAGTAGAAGAACCCCAGAAGAGACCCAGTACTTC.

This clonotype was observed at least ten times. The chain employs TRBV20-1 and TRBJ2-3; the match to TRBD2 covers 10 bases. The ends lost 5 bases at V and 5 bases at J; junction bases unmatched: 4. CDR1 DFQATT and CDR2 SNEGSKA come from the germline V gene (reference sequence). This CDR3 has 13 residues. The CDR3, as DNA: TGCAGTGCTCAAGCGGGAGGGGGAGATACGCAGTATTTT. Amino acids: CSAQAGGGDTQYF.

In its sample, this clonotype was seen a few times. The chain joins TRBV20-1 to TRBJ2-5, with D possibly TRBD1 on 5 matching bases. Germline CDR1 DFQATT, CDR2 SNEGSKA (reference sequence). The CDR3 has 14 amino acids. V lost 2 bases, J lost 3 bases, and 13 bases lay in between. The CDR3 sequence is CSARRRQLEETQYF. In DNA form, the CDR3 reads TGCAGTGCTAGACGGAGACAGTTAGAAGAGACCCAGTACTTC.

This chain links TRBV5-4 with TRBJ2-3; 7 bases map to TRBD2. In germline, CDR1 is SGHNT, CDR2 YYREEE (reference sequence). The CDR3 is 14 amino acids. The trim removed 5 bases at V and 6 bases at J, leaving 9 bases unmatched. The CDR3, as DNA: TGTGCCAGCAGGCCCCCGGGGGGAGGGGATACGCAGTATTTT. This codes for CASRPPGGGDTQYF. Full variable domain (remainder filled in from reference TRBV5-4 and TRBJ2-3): ETGVTQSPTHLIKTRGQQVTLRCSSQSGHNTVSWYQQALGQGPQFIFQYYREEENGRGNFPPRFSGLQFPNYSSELNVNALELDDSALYLCASRPPGGGDTQYFGPGTRLTVL.

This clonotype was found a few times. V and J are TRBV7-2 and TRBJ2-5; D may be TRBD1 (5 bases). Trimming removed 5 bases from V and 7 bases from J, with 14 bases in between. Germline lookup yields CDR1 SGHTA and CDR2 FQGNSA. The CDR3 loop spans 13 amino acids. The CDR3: CASSPQGSGTQYF. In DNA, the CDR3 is TGTGCCAGCAGCCCTCAGGGTTCAGGGACCCAGTACTTC.

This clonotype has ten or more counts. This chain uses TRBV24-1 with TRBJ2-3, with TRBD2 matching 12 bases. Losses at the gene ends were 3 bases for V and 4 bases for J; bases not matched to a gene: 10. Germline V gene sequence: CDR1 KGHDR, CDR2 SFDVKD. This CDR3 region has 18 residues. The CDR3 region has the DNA TGTGCCACCAGTGATCCCAATCAACTAGCGGGAGGCCCAGATACGCAGTATTTT. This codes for CATSDPNQLAGGPDTQYF.

For the CDR3, the DNA is TGTGCCAGCAGCTTAGCGCTCGTGAGAGATACGCAGTATTTT. Its translation is CASSLALVRDTQYF. The genes are TRBV7-2 and TRBJ2-3; D gene uncertain. CDR3 length equals 14 residues. The V end was cut by 0 bases, the J end by 5 bases, with 9 bases between. The germline V gene has CDR1 SGHTA and CDR2 FQGNSA.

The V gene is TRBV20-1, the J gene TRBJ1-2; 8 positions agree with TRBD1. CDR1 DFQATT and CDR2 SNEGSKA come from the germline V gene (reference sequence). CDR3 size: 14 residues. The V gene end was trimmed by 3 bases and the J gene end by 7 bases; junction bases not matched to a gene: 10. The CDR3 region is CSARPYGTGGGYTF. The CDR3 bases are TGCAGTGCTAGGCCCTATGGGACAGGCGGTGGCTACACCTTC.

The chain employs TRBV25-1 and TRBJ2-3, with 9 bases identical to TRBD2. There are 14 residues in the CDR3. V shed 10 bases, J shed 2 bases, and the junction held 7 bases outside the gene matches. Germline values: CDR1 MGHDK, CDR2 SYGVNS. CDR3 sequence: CATSGLAFTDTQYF. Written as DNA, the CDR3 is TGTGCCACATCGGGACTAGCCTTCACAGATACGCAGTATTTT.

The CDR3 nucleotides are TGTGCCAGCACTCTAGGCCCAACGACTGAAGCTTTCTTT. As protein: CASTLGPTTEAFF. The chain has TRBV2 and TRBJ1-1; D gene ambiguous. Germline V gene sequence: CDR1 SNHLY, CDR2 FYNNEI. Trimming pared 7 bases from V and 5 bases from J, leaving 14 bases between. This CDR3 region has 13 residues.

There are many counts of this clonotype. The CDR3 spells CASTQQYGYTF. CDR3 nucleotide sequence: TGTGCCAGCACTCAACAGTATGGCTACACCTTC. The J gene is TRBJ1-2, the V gene TRBV28; D gene unclear. Germline assignment: CDR1 MDHEN and CDR2 SYDVKM. There are 11 residues in the CDR3. The V and J ends lost 7 bases and 5 bases respectively, with 8 bases between them.

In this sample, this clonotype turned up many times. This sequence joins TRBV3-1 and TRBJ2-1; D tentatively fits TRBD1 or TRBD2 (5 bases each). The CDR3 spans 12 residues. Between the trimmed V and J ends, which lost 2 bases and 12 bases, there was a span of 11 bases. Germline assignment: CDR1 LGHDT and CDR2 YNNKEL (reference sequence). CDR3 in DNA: TGTGCCAGCAGCCAAAGGGGAGTCGGGCAGTTCTTC. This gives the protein CASSQRGVGQFF.